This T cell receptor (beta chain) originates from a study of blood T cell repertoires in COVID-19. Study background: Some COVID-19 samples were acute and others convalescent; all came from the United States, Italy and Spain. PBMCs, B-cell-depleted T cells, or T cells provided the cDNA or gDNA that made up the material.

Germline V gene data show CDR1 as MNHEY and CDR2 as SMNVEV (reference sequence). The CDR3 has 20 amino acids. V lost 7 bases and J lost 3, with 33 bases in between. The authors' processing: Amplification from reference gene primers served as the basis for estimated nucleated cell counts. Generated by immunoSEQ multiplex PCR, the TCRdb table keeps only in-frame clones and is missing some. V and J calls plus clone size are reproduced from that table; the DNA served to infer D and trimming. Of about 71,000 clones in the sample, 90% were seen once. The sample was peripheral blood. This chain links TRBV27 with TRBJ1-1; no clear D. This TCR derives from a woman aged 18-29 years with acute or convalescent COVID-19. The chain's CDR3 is CASTRGRAISLPGGYTEAFF. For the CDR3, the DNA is TGTGCCAGCACCCGAGGCCGGGCCATCTCGTTGCCCGGAGGGTACACTGAAGCTTTCTTT.